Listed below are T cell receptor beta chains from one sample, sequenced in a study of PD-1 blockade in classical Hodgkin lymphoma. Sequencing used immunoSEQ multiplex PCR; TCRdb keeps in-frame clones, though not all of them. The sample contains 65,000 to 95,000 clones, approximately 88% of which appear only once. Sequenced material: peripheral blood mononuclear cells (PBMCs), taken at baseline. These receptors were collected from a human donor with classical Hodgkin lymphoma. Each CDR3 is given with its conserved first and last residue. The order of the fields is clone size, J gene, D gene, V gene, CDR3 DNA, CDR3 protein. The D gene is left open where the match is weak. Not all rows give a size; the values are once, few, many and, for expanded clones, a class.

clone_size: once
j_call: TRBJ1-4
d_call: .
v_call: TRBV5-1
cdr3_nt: TGCGCCAGCGGGGGCCCGGGAGAAAAACTGTTTTTT
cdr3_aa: CASGGPGEKLFF

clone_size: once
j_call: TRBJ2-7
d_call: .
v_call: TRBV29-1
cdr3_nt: TGCAGCGTTGAAGCGGGATCCAGAGGCCACGAGCAGTACTTC
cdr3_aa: CSVEAGSRGHEQYF

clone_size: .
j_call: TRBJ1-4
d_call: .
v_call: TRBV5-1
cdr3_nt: TGCGCCAGCAGCCCTGGAGAAAAACTGTTTTTT
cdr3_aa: CASSPGEKLFF

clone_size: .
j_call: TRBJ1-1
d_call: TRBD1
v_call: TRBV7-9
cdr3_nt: TGTGCCAGCAGCTCCGACAGGGTTACTGAAGCTTTCTTT
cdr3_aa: CASSSDRVTEAFF

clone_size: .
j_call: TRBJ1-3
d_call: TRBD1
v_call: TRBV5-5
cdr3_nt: TGTGCCAGCAGCGCTGGACAGGGGATCCTCTCTGGAAACACCATATATTTT
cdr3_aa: CASSAGQGILSGNTIYF

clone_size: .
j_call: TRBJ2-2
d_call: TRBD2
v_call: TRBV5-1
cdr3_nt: TGCGCCAGCAGAACGGGGGGACTAGCGGGAAACACCGGGGAGCTGTTTTTT
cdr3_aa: CASRTGGLAGNTGELFF

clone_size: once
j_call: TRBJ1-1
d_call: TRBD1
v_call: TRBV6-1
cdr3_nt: TGTGCCACCCAGTACAGGGGGCGGGTCACTGAAGCTTTCTTT
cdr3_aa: CATQYRGRVTEAFF

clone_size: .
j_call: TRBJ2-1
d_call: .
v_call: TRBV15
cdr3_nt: TGTGCCACCAGCAGAGGTTCCGCGACAGCGAAACACAATGAGCAGTTCTTC
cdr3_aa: CATSRGSATAKHNEQFF

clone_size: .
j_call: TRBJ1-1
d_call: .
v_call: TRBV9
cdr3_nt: TGTGCCAGCAGCGTAACGGGGGAGACGGACACTGAAGCTTTCTTT
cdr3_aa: CASSVTGETDTEAFF

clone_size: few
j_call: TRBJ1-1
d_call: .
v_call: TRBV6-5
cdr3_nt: TGTGCCAGCAGTGCACAGGTGCACACTGAAGCTTTCTTT
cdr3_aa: CASSAQVHTEAFF

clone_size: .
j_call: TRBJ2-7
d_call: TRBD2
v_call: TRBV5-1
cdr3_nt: TGCGCCAGCAGCTTGGGTCCGGCTAGCGGGATGAGCAGCTCCTACGAGCAGTACTTC
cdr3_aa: CASSLGPASGMSSSYEQYF

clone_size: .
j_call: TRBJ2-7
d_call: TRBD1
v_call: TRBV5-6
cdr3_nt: TGTGCCAGCAGCTTGACCTTATTCCCGGGACAGGGCTACGAGCAGTACTTC
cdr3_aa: CASSLTLFPGQGYEQYF

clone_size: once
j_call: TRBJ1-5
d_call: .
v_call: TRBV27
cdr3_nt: TGTGCCAGCAGTGCCTCCGGGACCGTTTATCAGCCCCAGCATTTT
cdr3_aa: CASSASGTVYQPQHF

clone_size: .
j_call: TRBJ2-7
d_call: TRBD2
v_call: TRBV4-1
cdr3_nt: TGCGCCAGCAGCCTCTTTTATGGCGGGAGGGCCTACGAGCAGTACTTC
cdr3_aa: CASSLFYGGRAYEQYF

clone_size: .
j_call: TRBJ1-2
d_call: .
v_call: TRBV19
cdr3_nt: TGTGCCAGTAGTCGATTGGCCAGTCTCTATGGCTACACCTTC
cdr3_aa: CASSRLASLYGYTF

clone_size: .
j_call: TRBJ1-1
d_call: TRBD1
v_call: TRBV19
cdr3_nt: TGTGCCAGTAGTATCGACAGGGGACTCACTGAAGCTTTCTTT
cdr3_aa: CASSIDRGLTEAFF

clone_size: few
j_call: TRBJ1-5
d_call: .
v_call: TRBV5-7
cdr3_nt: TGTGCCAGCAGCTTAGGCCGCAATAGCAATCAGCCCCAGCATTTT
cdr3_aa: CASSLGRNSNQPQHF

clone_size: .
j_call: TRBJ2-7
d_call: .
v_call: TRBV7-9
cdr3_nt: TGTGCCAGCAGCCCCCCTGATTTGGGAGGAATCTACGAGCAGTACTTC
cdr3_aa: CASSPPDLGGIYEQYF

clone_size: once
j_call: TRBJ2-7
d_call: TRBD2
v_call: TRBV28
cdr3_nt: TGTGCGAGCGGGAGAGGTCTCTACGAGCAGTACTTC
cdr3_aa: CASGRGLYEQYF

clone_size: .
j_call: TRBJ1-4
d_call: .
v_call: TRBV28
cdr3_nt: TGTGCCAGCAGTTACCCCGGGCGGATTAATGAAAAACTGTTTTTT
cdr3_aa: CASSYPGRINEKLFF

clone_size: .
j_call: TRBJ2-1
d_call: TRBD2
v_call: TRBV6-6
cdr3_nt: TGTGCCAGCCTCAATAGCGGGAGACGAAATGAGCAGTTCTTC
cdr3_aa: CASLNSGRRNEQFF

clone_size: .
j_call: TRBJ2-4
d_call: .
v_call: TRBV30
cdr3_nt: TGTGCCTGGAGTAGGTCCTTGGGCCAAAACATTCAGTACTTC
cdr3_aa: CAWSRSLGQNIQYF

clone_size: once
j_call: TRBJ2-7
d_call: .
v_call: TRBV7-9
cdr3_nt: TGTGCCAGCAGCCCCGACAGCTCCTACGAGCAGTACTTC
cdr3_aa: CASSPDSSYEQYF

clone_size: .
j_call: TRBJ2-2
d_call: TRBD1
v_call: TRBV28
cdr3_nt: TGTGCCAGCAGTCACACAGGGGGCAGCGACACCGGGGAGCTGTTTTTT
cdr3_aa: CASSHTGGSDTGELFF

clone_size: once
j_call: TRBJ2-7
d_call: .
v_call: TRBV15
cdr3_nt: TGTGCCACCCAGCTTGATTTCCCCTACGAGCAGTACTTC
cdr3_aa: CATQLDFPYEQYF

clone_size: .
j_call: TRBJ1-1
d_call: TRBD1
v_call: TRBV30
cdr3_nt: TGTGCCTGGAGTGTGGGACAGGGGGCAACTGAAGCTTTCTTT
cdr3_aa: CAWSVGQGATEAFF

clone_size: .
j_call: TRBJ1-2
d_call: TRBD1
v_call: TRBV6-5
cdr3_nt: TGTGCCAGCAGTCCTACTGGACAGGGAGGAAATGGCTACACCTTC
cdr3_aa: CASSPTGQGGNGYTF

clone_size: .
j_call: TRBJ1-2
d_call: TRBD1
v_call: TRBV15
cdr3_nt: TGTGCCACCAGTGAGACAGGGGGCACTGGCTACACCTTC
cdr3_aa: CATSETGGTGYTF

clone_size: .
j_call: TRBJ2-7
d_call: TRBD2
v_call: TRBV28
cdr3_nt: TGTGCCAGCAGTTTAGTCCTAACATTTCAAGCGGGGGAAAACTACGAGCAGTACTTC
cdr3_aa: CASSLVLTFQAGENYEQYF

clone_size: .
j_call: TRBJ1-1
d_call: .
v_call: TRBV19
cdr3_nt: TGTGCCAGTAGTATTTTTGGCGGCAGGCTGAACACTGAAGCTTTCTTT
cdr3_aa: CASSIFGGRLNTEAFF

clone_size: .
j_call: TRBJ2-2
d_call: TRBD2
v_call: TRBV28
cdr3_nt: TGTGCCAGTAGGCCGTTGGGGGCAGGACTAGCGGGAATAGCCGGGGAGCTGTTTTTT
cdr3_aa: CASRPLGAGLAGIAGELFF

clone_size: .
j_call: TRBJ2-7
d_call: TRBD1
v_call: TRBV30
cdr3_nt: TGTGCCTGGACGACAGGGTTAACCTACGAGCAGTACTTC
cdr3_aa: CAWTTGLTYEQYF

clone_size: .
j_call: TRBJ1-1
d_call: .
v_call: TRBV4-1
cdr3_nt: TGCGCCAGCAGCCAGGGGGCGGGCACTGAAGCTTTCTTT
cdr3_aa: CASSQGAGTEAFF

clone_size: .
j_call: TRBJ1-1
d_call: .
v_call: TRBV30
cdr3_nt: TGTGCCTGGAGCCCAGGGGTCTCGATGAACACTGAAGCTTTCTTT
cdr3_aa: CAWSPGVSMNTEAFF

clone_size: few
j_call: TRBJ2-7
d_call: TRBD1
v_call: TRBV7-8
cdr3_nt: TGTGCCAGCAGCTTAGCTAGACAGGGGGCGACCTACGAGCAGTACTTC
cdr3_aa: CASSLARQGATYEQYF

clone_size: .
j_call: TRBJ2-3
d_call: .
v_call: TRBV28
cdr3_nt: TGTGCCAGCAGCCCGTCGTTCACAGATACGCAGTATTTT
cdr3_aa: CASSPSFTDTQYF

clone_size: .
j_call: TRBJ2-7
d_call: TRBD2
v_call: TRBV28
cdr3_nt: TGTGCCAGCAGTCCCCCAGGTAGCGGGGCCGGCTACGAGCAGTACTTC
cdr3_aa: CASSPPGSGAGYEQYF

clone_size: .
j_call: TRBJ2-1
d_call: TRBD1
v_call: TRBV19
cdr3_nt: TGTGCCAGTCAGAAAGGGACAGGTACCTACAATGAGCAGTTCTTC
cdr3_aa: CASQKGTGTYNEQFF

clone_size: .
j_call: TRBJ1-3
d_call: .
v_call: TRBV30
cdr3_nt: TGTGCCTGGAGTGCCCGCGGGACGTTGAGCTCTGGAAACACCATATATTTT
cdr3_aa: CAWSARGTLSSGNTIYF

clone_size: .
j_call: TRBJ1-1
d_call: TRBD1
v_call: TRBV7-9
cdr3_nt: TGTGCCAGCACCGGACAGGGATCCTCTGAAGCTTTCTTT
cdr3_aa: CASTGQGSSEAFF

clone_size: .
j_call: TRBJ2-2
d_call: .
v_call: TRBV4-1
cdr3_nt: TGCGCCAGCAGCCGGGCGAACACCGGGGAGCTGTTTTTT
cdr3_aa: CASSRANTGELFF